A selection of T cell receptor beta chains follows, all from one sample in a study of cytomegalovirus exposure and HLA in healthy donors. Produced via immunoSEQ multiplex PCR; TCRdb's table is partial and in-frame only. The data contain fewer than 60,000 clones, 45% to 70% of them seen just once; the ten biggest clones take up roughly 12%. Sequencing was done on a sample of PBMCs. These receptors all come from a human donor in good health. CDR3s include the opening cysteine and the closing phenylalanine or tryptophan. The D gene is left open where the match is weak. The size of a clone is reported for some rows only, either as once, few or many, or as a class for expanded clones.

cdr3_nt | cdr3_aa | d_call | j_call | cdr3_length | clone_size | v_call
TGTGCCAGCGGCCCGGAGGCTTCAACGGGGAAGCAGTTCTTC | CASGPEASTGKQFF | NA | TRBJ2-1 | 14 | NA | TRBV6-6
TGTGCCAGCAGAGGGACAGGGTTGGGAAAACTGTTTTTT | CASRGTGLGKLFF | TRBD1 | TRBJ1-4 | 13 | NA | TRBV2
TGTGCCAGCAGCTTGGTTGGTCCTAGCAGGACAGATACGCAGTATTTT | CASSLVGPSRTDTQYF | NA | TRBJ2-3 | 16 | NA | TRBV7-2
TGTGCCAGCAGCCAAGATAAGAGCCCGTGTCAGCCCCAGCATTTT | CASSQDKSPCQPQHF | NA | TRBJ1-5 | 15 | NA | TRBV14
TGTGCCAGCAGTGTACAGACCGGGGAGCTGTTTTTT | CASSVQTGELFF | NA | TRBJ2-2 | 12 | NA | TRBV2
TGTGCCTGGAGTACGGGACAGGGCAATTCACCCCTCCACTTT | CAWSTGQGNSPLHF | TRBD1 | TRBJ1-6 | 14 | NA | TRBV30
TGTGCCAGCAGCTCCCTCAGCAGGGGAACCGACAATGAGCAGTTCTTC | CASSSLSRGTDNEQFF | NA | TRBJ2-1 | 16 | NA | TRBV5-4
TGTGCCAGCAGGACAGAAGCCAATCAGCCCCAGCATTTT | CASRTEANQPQHF | NA | TRBJ1-5 | 13 | NA | TRBV2
TGTGCCAGCAGCCCGGGACAGGGAAGGAATGAGCAGTTCTTC | CASSPGQGRNEQFF | TRBD1 | TRBJ2-1 | 14 | NA | TRBV7-9
TGTGCCAGCAGTGCCCTCCCAGGGGCATGGGCCACTGAAGCTTTCTTT | CASSALPGAWATEAFF | NA | TRBJ1-1 | 16 | NA | TRBV10-3
TGTGCCAGCAGTGAACGGCCAGGAGGAAACACCGGGGAGCTGTTTTTT | CASSERPGGNTGELFF | NA | TRBJ2-2 | 16 | NA | TRBV6-1
TGTGCCTGGAGCGGGGGAGTGGGCAATCAGCCCCAGCATTTT | CAWSGGVGNQPQHF | NA | TRBJ1-5 | 14 | NA | TRBV30
TGTGCCAGCAGCCAAAACAGGGGGCGCGGGACAGATACGCAGTATTTT | CASSQNRGRGTDTQYF | TRBD1 | TRBJ2-3 | 16 | few | TRBV14
TGTGCCAGCAGTTACGAGGGGGCTTCTGAAGCTTTCTTT | CASSYEGASEAFF | TRBD1 | TRBJ1-1 | 13 | NA | TRBV6-5
TGCGCCAGCAGCTCGCCCCGACAGGGGTGGGGCGGGGGGGCCGTTTTTTACAATGAGCAGTTCTTC | CASSSPRQGWGGGAVFYNEQFF | NA | TRBJ2-1 | 22 | few | TRBV5-1
TGTGCCAGCAGCTTAGGTGCCGGGAGGAGGAATGGCTACACCTTC | CASSLGAGRRNGYTF | NA | TRBJ1-2 | 15 | NA | TRBV7-3
TGTGCCAGCAGTTTAGGGGGGAATTCACCCCTCCACTTT | CASSLGGNSPLHF | NA | TRBJ1-6 | 13 | NA | TRBV27
TGCAGCGTTGAAGGATTGGGCAACAATGAGCAGTTCTTC | CSVEGLGNNEQFF | NA | TRBJ2-1 | 13 | NA | TRBV29-1
TGCGCCAGCAGGTACGACAGCAGCTCTGGAAACACCATATATTTT | CASRYDSSSGNTIYF | NA | TRBJ1-3 | 15 | NA | TRBV4-1
TGTGCCAGCAGTGACCCAGTGGAGGCCCATAATTCACCCCTCCACTTT | CASSDPVEAHNSPLHF | NA | TRBJ1-6 | 16 | NA | TRBV25-1
TGTGCCAGCAGCACCCGGGACAGGGGGCGAAATTCACCCCTCCACTTT | CASSTRDRGRNSPLHF | TRBD1 | TRBJ1-6 | 16 | NA | TRBV9
TGCGCCAGCAGCTTGGGCGGGGGCAGGACAGATACGCAGTATTTT | CASSLGGGRTDTQYF | NA | TRBJ2-3 | 15 | NA | TRBV5-1
TGTGCCAGCTGCCCCCGGGTCTCTGGGGCCAACGTCCTGACTTTC | CASCPRVSGANVLTF | NA | TRBJ2-6 | 15 | few | TRBV7-2
TGCGCCAGCAGCCAAGCCGGCCAGGGGAACTATGGCTACACCTTC | CASSQAGQGNYGYTF | NA | TRBJ1-2 | 15 | few | TRBV4-3
TGTGCCAGCTCCCGAAGTGCAGGCTCCTACGAGCAGTACTTC | CASSRSAGSYEQYF | NA | TRBJ2-7 | 14 | NA | TRBV18
TGTGCCAGCTGTCGCCTAGCGGGGCGAGATACGCAGTATTTT | CASCRLAGRDTQYF | TRBD2 | TRBJ2-3 | 14 | few | TRBV6-6